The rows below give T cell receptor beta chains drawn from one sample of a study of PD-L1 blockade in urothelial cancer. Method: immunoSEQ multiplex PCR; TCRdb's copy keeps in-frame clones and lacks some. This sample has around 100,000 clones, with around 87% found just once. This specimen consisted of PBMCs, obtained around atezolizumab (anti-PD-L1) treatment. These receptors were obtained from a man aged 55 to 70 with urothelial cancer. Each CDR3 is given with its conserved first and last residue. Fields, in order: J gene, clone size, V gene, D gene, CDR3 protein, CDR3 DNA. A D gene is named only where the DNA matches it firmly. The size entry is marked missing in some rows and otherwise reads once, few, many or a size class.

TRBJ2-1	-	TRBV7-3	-	CASSYWGSNEQFF	TGTGCCAGCAGCTACTGGGGCAGCAATGAGCAGTTCTTC
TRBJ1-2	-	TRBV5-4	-	CASSLGRQNYGYTF	TGTGCCAGCAGCTTAGGACGACAGAACTATGGCTACACCTTC
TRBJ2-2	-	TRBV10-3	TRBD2	CAISRRTSGSSGELFF	TGTGCCATCAGTCGCCGGACTAGCGGGAGTAGCGGGGAGCTGTTTTTT
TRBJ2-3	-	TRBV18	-	CASSRLSTDTQYF	TGTGCCAGCTCACGTCTTTCTACAGATACGCAGTATTTT
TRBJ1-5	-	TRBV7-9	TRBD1	CASSDGQGAFQPQHF	TGTGCCAGCAGCGACGGACAGGGGGCGTTTCAGCCCCAGCATTTT
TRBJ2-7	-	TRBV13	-	CASSFSPRQGKYEQYF	TGTGCCAGCAGCTTTTCCCCCCGCCAGGGGAAGTACGAGCAGTACTTC
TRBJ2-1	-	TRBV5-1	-	CASSLFLISDEQFF	TGCGCCAGCAGCTTGTTTTTAATCAGCGATGAGCAGTTCTTC
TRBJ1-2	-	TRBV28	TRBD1	CASSLSTGAYGYTF	TGTGCCAGCAGTTTATCTACAGGGGCCTATGGCTACACCTTC
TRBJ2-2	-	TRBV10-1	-	CASSPSFLKGTGELFF	TGCGCCAGCAGTCCTAGCTTTTTGAAGGGCACCGGGGAGCTGTTTTTT
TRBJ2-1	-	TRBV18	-	CASSLYLEPSSYNEQFF	TGTGCCAGCTCACTCTACTTGGAACCTAGCTCCTACAATGAGCAGTTCTTC
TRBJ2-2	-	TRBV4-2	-	CASSQDLSLGGGSGELFF	TGTGCCAGCAGCCAAGACCTTAGCTTGGGGGGGGGCTCCGGGGAGCTGTTTTTT
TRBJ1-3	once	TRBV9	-	CASSPLGREAGNTIYF	TGTGCCAGCAGCCCCCTTGGGCGGGAAGCGGGAAACACCATATATTTT
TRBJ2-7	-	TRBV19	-	CASSINGRVGEQYF	TGTGCCAGTAGTATTAATGGCAGGGTTGGGGAGCAGTACTTC
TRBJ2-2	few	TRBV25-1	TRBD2	CASEPGLAGERNTGELFF	TGTGCCAGCGAACCGGGACTAGCGGGGGAGAGGAACACCGGGGAGCTGTTTTTT
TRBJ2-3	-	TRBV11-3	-	CASSLGLFVGELDTQYF	TGTGCCAGCAGCCTGGGACTGTTTGTTGGGGAATTGGATACGCAGTATTTT
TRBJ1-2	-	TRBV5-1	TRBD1	CASSSTGQPNYGYTF	TGCGCCAGCAGCTCTACGGGACAGCCAAACTATGGCTACACCTTC
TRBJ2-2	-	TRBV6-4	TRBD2	CASSLLAGNTGELFF	TGTGCCAGCAGTCTCCTAGCGGGGAACACCGGGGAGCTGTTTTTT
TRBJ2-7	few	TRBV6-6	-	CASRPRGGTEQYEQYF	TGTGCCAGCAGACCTCGTGGGGGGACAGAACAATACGAGCAGTACTTC
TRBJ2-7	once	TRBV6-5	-	CASREDKYEQYF	TGTGCCAGCAGAGAGGACAAGTACGAGCAGTACTTC
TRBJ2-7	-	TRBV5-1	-	CASSLVGGEQYF	TGCGCCAGCAGCTTGGTAGGAGGCGAGCAGTACTTC
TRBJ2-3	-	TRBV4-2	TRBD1	CASSQVTGVSIRGTDTQYF	TGTGCCAGCAGCCAAGTGACAGGGGTGTCCATACGGGGCACAGATACGCAGTATTTT
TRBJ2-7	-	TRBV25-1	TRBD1	CASSEGQGTYEQYF	TGTGCCAGCAGTGAAGGACAGGGGACCTACGAGCAGTACTTC
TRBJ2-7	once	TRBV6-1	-	CASSEGTAKSPYEQYF	TGTGCCAGCAGTGAAGGGACAGCAAAAAGCCCCTACGAGCAGTACTTC
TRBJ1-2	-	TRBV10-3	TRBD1	CAIRGGQGAWSYGYTF	TGTGCCATCAGGGGGGGACAGGGGGCCTGGAGCTATGGCTACACCTTC
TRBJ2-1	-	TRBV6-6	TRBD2	CASSRLAGFYNEQFF	TGTGCCAGTTCCCGGCTAGCGGGTTTCTACAATGAGCAGTTCTTC
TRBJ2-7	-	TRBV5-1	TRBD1	CASSAMGQGPLEQYF	TGCGCCAGCAGCGCAATGGGACAGGGTCCCCTCGAGCAGTACTTC
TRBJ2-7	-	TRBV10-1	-	CASSWTRSSEQYF	TGCGCCAGCAGCTGGACTCGCAGCAGCGAGCAGTACTTC
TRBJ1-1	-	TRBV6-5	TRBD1	CASRLQGKNTEAFF	TGTGCCAGCAGGTTACAGGGGAAGAACACTGAAGCTTTCTTT